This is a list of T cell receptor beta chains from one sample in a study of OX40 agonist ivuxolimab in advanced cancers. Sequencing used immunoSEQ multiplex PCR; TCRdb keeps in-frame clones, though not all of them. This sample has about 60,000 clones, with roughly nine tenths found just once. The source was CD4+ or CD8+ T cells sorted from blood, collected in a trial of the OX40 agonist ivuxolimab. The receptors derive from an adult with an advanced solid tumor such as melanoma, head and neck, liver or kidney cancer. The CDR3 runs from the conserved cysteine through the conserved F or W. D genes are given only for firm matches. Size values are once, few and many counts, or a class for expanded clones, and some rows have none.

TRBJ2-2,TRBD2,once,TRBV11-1,CASSRGGADPGELFF,TGTGCCAGCAGCCGCGGGGGGGCGGATCCCGGGGAGCTGTTTTTT
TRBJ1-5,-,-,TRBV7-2,CASSAEVNQPQHF,TGTGCCAGCAGCGCCGAGGTCAATCAGCCCCAGCATTTT
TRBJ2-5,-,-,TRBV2,CASIIRGGETQYF,TGTGCCAGCATAATAAGGGGGGGGGAGACCCAGTACTTC
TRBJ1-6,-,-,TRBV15,CATSRAPDRFNSPLHF,TGTGCCACCAGCAGAGCCCCGGACAGATTCAATTCACCCCTCCACTTT
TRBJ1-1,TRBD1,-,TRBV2,CASSRQGSVNTEAFF,TGTGCCAGCAGTCGACAGGGGTCGGTGAACACTGAAGCTTTCTTT
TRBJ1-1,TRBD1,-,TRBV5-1,CASSLGQGPEAFF,TGCGCCAGCAGCCTAGGACAGGGCCCTGAAGCTTTCTTT
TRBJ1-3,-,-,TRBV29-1,CSAGGRSSGNTIYF,TGCAGCGCTGGTGGGCGTAGCTCTGGAAACACCATATATTTT
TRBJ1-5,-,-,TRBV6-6,CASSSTPGQPNQPQHF,TGTGCCAGCAGTTCGACACCTGGGCAGCCCAATCAGCCCCAGCATTTT
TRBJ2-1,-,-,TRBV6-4,CASSPGSSYNEQFF,TGTGCCAGCAGTCCCGGAAGCTCCTACAATGAGCAGTTCTTC
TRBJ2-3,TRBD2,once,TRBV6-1,CATGAGVLADTQYF,TGTGCCACCGGGGCGGGGGTATTGGCAGATACGCAGTATTTT